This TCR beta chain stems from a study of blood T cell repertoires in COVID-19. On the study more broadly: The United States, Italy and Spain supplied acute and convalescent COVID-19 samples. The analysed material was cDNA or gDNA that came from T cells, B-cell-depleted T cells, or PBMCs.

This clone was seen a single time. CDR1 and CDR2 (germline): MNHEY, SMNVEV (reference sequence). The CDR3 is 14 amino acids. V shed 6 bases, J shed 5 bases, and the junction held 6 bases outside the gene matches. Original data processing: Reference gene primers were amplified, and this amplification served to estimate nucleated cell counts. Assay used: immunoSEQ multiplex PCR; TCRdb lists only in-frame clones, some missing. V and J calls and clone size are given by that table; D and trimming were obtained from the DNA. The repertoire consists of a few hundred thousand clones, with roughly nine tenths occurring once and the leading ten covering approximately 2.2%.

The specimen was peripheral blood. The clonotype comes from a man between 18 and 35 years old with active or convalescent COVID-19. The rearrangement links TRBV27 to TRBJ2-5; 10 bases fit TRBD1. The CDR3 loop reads CASRLTGGEETQYF. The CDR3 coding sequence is TGTGCCAGCAGGCTGACAGGGGGCGAGGAGACCCAGTACTTC.